Here is one TCR beta chain with its context. No antigen is known for it. No much larger clonotype is one base removed from it; base qualities were not supplied. These data are taken from a study of T cells in Graves' hyperthyroidism and ophthalmopathy (dated by TCRdb to about 2019). About the investigation overall: Peripheral blood samples were taken at initial diagnosis, before any treatment was given. To identify distinguishing TCR V-J signatures, a discovery cohort of 100 or so patients was used, comprising 43 with Graves' ophthalmopathy and roughly 60 with stable Graves' hyperthyroidism. Prospective prediction of ophthalmopathy was tested in an independent validation cohort of some 20 hyperthyroidism patients and roughly 16 patients who later progressed to ophthalmopathy. The 90 or so discovery patients were randomly split 7:3 into training and test sets. In several Graves' hyperthyroidism patients, the study also compared T-cell repertoires from thyroid tissue with T-cell repertoires from blood. After blood sampling, hyperthyroidism patients were treated with methimazole at a starting dose of 30 mg daily, and ophthalmopathy patients were treated with high-dose intravenous methylprednisolone. The paper reports TCR Vbeta CDR3 sequencing of 135 peripheral blood samples: approximately 43 ophthalmopathy, about 75 hyperthyroidism and around 17 progressor patients.

Study-wide conclusions, independent of this receptor: No statistical method was used to set the sample size in advance, and investigators knew the group allocation. A 13 V-J signature model separated ophthalmopathy from stable hyperthyroidism, with 87.88% sensitivity and about 81% specificity in cross-validation and 80%/75% in testing. Blood samples also contained most of the expanded thyroid clonotypes (frequency above 0.001), which suggests that blood repertoires may reflect thyroid immune responses. During validation, the model predicted progression to ophthalmopathy a median of about 6.5 months ahead of onset, with around 70% sensitivity and less than 85% specificity.

The CDR3 goes from the cysteine to the phenylalanine over 11 residues. The DNA shown is the 33-base CDR3, in frame from base 1. CDR1 and CDR2 are read off the germline V gene as MDHEN and SYDVKM. V loses 5 bases, J loses 15 bases, and the germline ends lie 14 bases apart. TCR beta CDR3 regions were amplified from RNA transcripts. The TCR CDR3 was subjected to a first round of RT-PCR using the HTBI primer set and the Qiagen OneStep RT-PCR kit. A second multiplex PCR round built the libraries, followed by size selection and purification. The libraries were sequenced on an Illumina HiSeq2000 using paired-end 100 bp reads. On the authors' methods: SOAPnuke was used to process the raw data, with reads discarded if the reads contained adapters or uncalled bases, had a mean Phred below 15, or lacked an exact constant-primer or identifier match. COPE v1.2.5 was used to merge the high-quality paired reads, and each unique nucleotide sequence was defined as a clonotype. MiTCR v1.1 was used to align clonotypes to the IMGT TRBV, TRBD and TRBJ reference segments. The analysis was restricted to V-J combinations with a frequency above 0.0001, which together covered 99% to 99.2% of the repertoires. The TCS score was defined as the ratio of F50 (clonal expansion) to E x V (chaos), calculated using BLOSUM62-based TCRdist between CDR3 peptides within each V-J. Welch's t-statistics and random forest reduced some 510 V-J features to some 14, which were used in a naive Bayes classifier (R e1071). Through fastp at Q25 and MiXCR, TCRdb rebuilt clones from the public reads, retaining in-frame beta chains. Every entry covers one CDR3 protein and lists the most common genes and DNA from its rows. Clone size and V and J calls follow TCRdb, not the original study. The sample has 300,000 to 400,000 distinct CDR3 sequences on record, around 13% of them singletons. The top ten constitute just under 25% of the sample.

Stable Graves' hyperthyroidism was defined as the absence of progression to ophthalmopathy over 18 months of follow-up. Hyperthyroidism patients were newly diagnosed, had a disease duration of under 2 months, and were aged 18 to 65 years. Patients with uncontrolled infections, other autoimmune diseases, pregnancy or lactation were excluded. Clinical symptoms, serum thyroxine and TRAb, thyroid ultrasound, and orbital computed tomography formed the basis for the diagnoses. Ficoll-Paque density gradient centrifugation was used to isolate PBMCs from 10 ml of fresh peripheral blood. Total RNA was extracted using Trizol reagent, and RNA quality was assessed on an Agilent 2100 Bioanalyzer.

Sequences were obtained from blood. Here the chain combines TRBV28 and TRBJ2-1; no D gene is confidently identified. This TCR derives from a woman under 40 with Graves' hyperthyroidism. The bases read TGTGCCAGCAGTCTTCACAATAGGAGGTTCTTC. It codes for CASSLHNRRFF.